Listed below are T cell receptor beta chains from one sample, sequenced in a study of blood T cell repertoires in COVID-19. The table came from immunoSEQ multiplex PCR; TCRdb's copy has only in-frame clones and leaves some out. Counted here are 100,000 or so clones, approximately 79% occurring once; the ten biggest clones make up approximately 22%. The sample was peripheral blood. The receptors originated from a man between 65 and 85 years old with active or convalescent COVID-19. Both conserved end residues are part of each CDR3. A D gene is named only where the DNA matches it firmly. Clone size is not always given. Where it is, it says once, few, many or a class for expanded clones.

j_call v_call d_call clone_size cdr3_length cdr3_nt cdr3_aa
TRBJ1-1 TRBV27 . few 14 TGTGCCAGCAGTTTTAGTCGGGGGGCGGCTGAAGCTTTCTTT CASSFSRGAAEAFF
TRBJ2-7 TRBV5-1 . . 12 TGCGCCAGCAGTGACACAGGTTACGAGCAGTACTTC CASSDTGYEQYF
TRBJ1-6 TRBV28 . . 15 TGTGCCAGCAGAAGCCCCGGGTCCTATAATTCACCCCTCCACTTT CASRSPGSYNSPLHF
TRBJ1-1 TRBV5-1 . once 13 TGCGCCAGCAGCCGTTTCGGGACACATGAAGCTTTCTTT CASSRFGTHEAFF
TRBJ1-2 TRBV12-5 . once 12 TGTGCTAGTGGTTTGCTCCAGGGGGGCTACACCTTC CASGLLQGGYTF
TRBJ1-6 TRBV5-1 . few 15 TGCGCCAGCAGCTTGGTTTTACAGGGCGCTTCACCCCTCCACTTT CASSLVLQGASPLHF
TRBJ2-1 TRBV2 . . 10 TGTGCCAGCAGATTTCAAGAGCAGTTCTTC CASRFQEQFF
TRBJ2-1 TRBV2 TRBD1 once 15 TGTGCCAGCAGTTCCGGGACAGGGGCTTACAATGAGCAGTTCTTC CASSSGTGAYNEQFF
TRBJ1-1 TRBV11-2 . once 13 TGTGCCAGCAGCTTAGACCGGGGCACTGAAGCTTTCTTT CASSLDRGTEAFF
TRBJ2-3 TRBV5-1 . . 14 TGCGCCAGCAGCTTGGACGGGAGTGCAGATACGCAGTATTTT CASSLDGSADTQYF
TRBJ1-3 TRBV29-1 . . 13 TGCAGCGTTGTCCCAGGGGCCGGAAACACCATATATTTT CSVVPGAGNTIYF
TRBJ2-6 TRBV10-3 . once 14 TGTGCCAGCGGAGTGGGCTCTGGGGCCAACGTCCTGACTTTC CASGVGSGANVLTF
TRBJ1-4 TRBV5-1 TRBD1 . 15 TGCGCCAGCAGACCAGGACAGGGGGCTAATGAAAAACTGTTTTTT CASRPGQGANEKLFF
TRBJ1-5 TRBV28 TRBD1 . 16 TGTGCCAGCAGTTCCCCGGGACAGGGGGCGTTGCAGCCCCAGCATTTT CASSSPGQGALQPQHF
TRBJ1-3 TRBV2 . . 13 TGTGCCAGCAGTTCAGGTACAGGAAACACCATATATTTT CASSSGTGNTIYF
TRBJ2-7 TRBV12-3/TRBV12-4 . many 12 TGTGCCAGCACCGATGGCGGCTACGAGCAGTACTTC CASTDGGYEQYF
TRBJ1-1 TRBV27 . . 13 TGTGCCAGCAGTTACGACAGGTGGGGAAAAGCTTTCTTT CASSYDRWGKAFF
TRBJ2-5 TRBV18 . . 15 TGTGCCAGCTCACCACTACCCCAGGTTCAAGAGACCCAGTACTTC CASSPLPQVQETQYF
TRBJ2-1 TRBV7-9 . . 17 TGTGCCAGCAGCTTAGATGAGGGCTCCAGCTCCTACAATGAGCAGTTCTTC CASSLDEGSSSYNEQFF
TRBJ1-4 TRBV7-6 . . 14 TGTGCCAGCAGTCGGACTGCTTCTAATGAAAAACTGTTTTTT CASSRTASNEKLFF
TRBJ1-5 TRBV5-5 . . 16 TGTGCCAGCAGCGGGGACGGGGGAAATAGCAATCAGCCCCAGCATTTT CASSGDGGNSNQPQHF
TRBJ1-2 TRBV5-1 TRBD1 once 13 TGCGCCAGCAGCTCTGACAGGGGCTATGGCTACACCTTC CASSSDRGYGYTF
TRBJ2-1 TRBV7-3 . . 16 TGTGCCAGCAGCCTCAGGGCGGTCTATCCATACAATGAGCAGTTCTTC CASSLRAVYPYNEQFF
TRBJ1-1 TRBV5-1 TRBD1 . 16 TGCGCCAGCAGCTTCGGACAGGCGAGCGCACTGGCTGAAGCTTTCTTT CASSFGQASALAEAFF